One and the same sample provided the 14 T cell receptor beta chains below, sequenced in a study of vaccination and CD4 T cells after COVID-19. Time point of the sample: late sampling 161 to 241 days after vaccination in a few convalescent patients. As to treatment: approximately 10-day PBMC culture with coronavirus spike peptide pools or control peptides (ViraFEST assay). Researchers used the Oncomine TCR Beta short-read assay to sequence DNA from cultured CD4+ T cells. MiXCR was run by TCRdb on the PCR reads, yielding one entry per CDR3 protein. The sample lists roughly 19,000 distinct CDR3 sequences, around 40% seen once, with roughly 15% in the top ten. Their antigens remain unidentified. This specimen was CD4+ T cells from blood, cultured in vitro, taken about 7 months after SARS-CoV-2 vaccination. The receptors come from a human donor who had recovered from COVID-19.

This clonotype was picked up one time. This chain connects TRBV7-2 to TRBJ2-3, with D unresolved. Germline V gene lookup returns CDR1 SGHTA and CDR2 FQGNSA. The CDR3 is 14 amino acids. Trimming took off 6 bases at V and 2 bases at J, with 12 bases between the two ends. The CDR3 sequence: CASSYDRNTDTQYF. DNA of the CDR3: TGTGCCAGCAGTTATGACCGAAACACAGATACGCAGTATTTT.

CDR3 region: CSARGHGTSANTDTQYF. The CDR3, as DNA: TGCAGTGCTAGGGGTCACGGGACTAGCGCCAACACAGATACGCAGTATTTT. This chain joins TRBV20-1 and TRBJ2-3; 10 bases are shared with TRBD2. Trimming at V came to 3 bases and at J to 2 bases, leaving 11 bases not matched to a gene. The CDR3 covers 17 residues. From germline, CDR1 is DFQATT and CDR2 SNEGSKA (reference sequence).

This chain connects TRBV4-1 to TRBJ1-6; unclear D gene. Trimming took off 0 bases at V and 0 bases at J, with 9 bases between the two ends. Germline-derived CDR1 and CDR2 are MGHRA and YSYEKL. The CDR3 consists of 17 residues. The CDR3 loop is CASSQETYSSYNSPLHF. The CDR3 region has the DNA TGCGCCAGCAGCCAAGAAACCTACTCCTCCTATAATTCACCCCTCCACTTT.

This clonotype was recorded a few times. The chain links TRBV7-2 to TRBJ2-7; D perhaps matches TRBD2 (6 bases). CDR3 size: 14 residues. Trimming stripped 3 bases from V and 4 bases from J, with 13 bases between. Germline V gives CDR1 SGHTA, CDR2 FQGNSA. The CDR3 DNA reads as TGTGCCAGCAGCTTCTCTCGCGGGACTTACGAGCAGTACTTC. It encodes CASSFSRGTYEQYF.

The chain joins TRBV7-2 to TRBJ1-2, with D possibly TRBD1 on 6 matching bases. CDR1 is SGHTA, CDR2 FQGNSA, per germline. The length of the CDR3 is 17 residues. V lost 0 bases to trimming and J lost 5 bases, with 19 bases between them. The CDR3, as DNA: TGTGCCAGCAGCTTAGCGCCAGGGGTAAGGGGCCCATATGGCTACACCTTC. Its protein product is CASSLAPGVRGPYGYTF.

Only one count was recorded for this clonotype. This chain joins TRBV5-4 and TRBJ2-3; 9 positions match TRBD2. The CDR3 runs to 13 residues. Germline-derived CDR1 and CDR2 are SGHNT and YYREEE (reference sequence). With 5 bases clipped from V and 7 bases from J, the junction kept 5 bases outside the gene matches. CDR3 in amino acids: CASSPTSGYTQYF. The DNA of the CDR3 is TGTGCCAGCAGTCCAACTAGCGGGTATACGCAGTATTTT.

The chain joins TRBV5-4 to TRBJ2-1; D may be TRBD1 (6 bases). This CDR3 region has 15 residues. The germline V and J ends were trimmed by 4 bases and 10 bases, with 21 bases remaining between them. Germline V CDR1 and CDR2: SGHNT, YYREEE (reference sequence). The CDR3 DNA follows: TGTGCCAGCAGCACCCGGACAGATTTGGTGTTGGAGCAGTTCTTC. This gives the protein CASSTRTDLVLEQFF.

The chain is built from TRBV7-8 and TRBJ2-3; 14 bases map to TRBD2. CDR3 length: 16 amino acids. CDR1 and CDR2 from the germline V gene are SGHVS and FQNEAQ. V was pared by 6 bases and J by 6 bases, with 8 bases of the junction left unmatched. As DNA, the CDR3 is TGTGCCAGCAGTCCGGGACTAGCGGGGGCCGGGGATACGCAGTATTTT. This gives the protein CASSPGLAGAGDTQYF.

The CDR3 nucleotides are TGTGCCAGCCGCTCGGGCAGGGGGCATAATCAGCCCCAGCATTTT. Translated: CASRSGRGHNQPQHF. The chain combines TRBV6-1 with TRBJ1-5, with TRBD1 matching over 8 bases. From germline, CDR1 is MNHNS and CDR2 SASEGT. This CDR3 contains 15 residues. V trimming: 8 bases; J trimming: 4 bases; junction bases outside the gene matches: 10.

This clonotype appeared a few times. The V gene is TRBV20-1, the J gene TRBJ1-2; TRBD1 might be the D (5 bases). The CDR3 spans 14 residues. CDR1 is DFQATT, CDR2 SNEGSKA, per germline (reference sequence). Trimming stripped 0 bases from V and 1 base from J, with 9 bases between. CDR3 sequence: CSARDRTLNYGYTF. The CDR3 bases are TGCAGTGCTAGAGATAGGACACTTAACTATGGCTACACCTTC.

The chain combines TRBV20-1 with TRBJ2-7; 15 bases fit TRBD2. Looked up from germline, CDR1 is DFQATT and CDR2 is SNEGSKA (reference sequence). V trimming: 0 bases; J trimming: 0 bases; junction bases outside the gene matches: 6. The CDR3 has 18 amino acids. The CDR3 sequence: CSARDRGTSGGPSYEQYF. For the CDR3, the DNA is TGCAGTGCTAGAGATCGGGGGACTAGCGGGGGGCCCTCCTACGAGCAGTACTTC.

This rearrangement joins TRBV2 to TRBJ1-6; unclear D gene. V lost 2 bases to trimming and J lost 5 bases, with 10 bases between them. The CDR3 spans 15 residues. The germline V gene has CDR1 SNHLY and CDR2 FYNNEI. The DNA for the CDR3 is TGTGCCAGCAGTGAATGGCAGCCAAATAATTCACCCCTCCACTTT. This sequence encodes CASSEWQPNNSPLHF.

This chain joins TRBV27 and TRBJ1-2, with 12 bases identical to TRBD1. The CDR3 runs to 17 residues. From germline, CDR1 is MNHEY and CDR2 SMNVEV (reference sequence). The V segment lost 5 bases and the J segment 5 bases; nucleotides outside the gene matches: 12. DNA of the CDR3: TGTGCCAGCAGTCCGGGACAGGGGGCAAAGGGCCTTTATGGCTACACCTTC. Its translation: CASSPGQGAKGLYGYTF.

This clonotype was seen only once. The chain recombines TRBV6-1 with TRBJ2-7; TRBD2 aligns across 13 bases. Trimming cost V 5 bases and J 0 bases; bases outside gene matches: 4. The germline gives CDR1 MNHNS, CDR2 SASEGT. The CDR3 runs 16 residues. In DNA, the CDR3 is TGTGCCAGCAGTAAACTAGCGGGGGGGCTCTCCTACGAGCAGTACTTC. Its translation: CASSKLAGGLSYEQYF.